This T cell receptor beta chain was captured in a study of T-cell memory formation after mild COVID-19. About this clonotype itself: What it binds is unknown.

A 5'RACE reaction primed in the constant segment made cDNA libraries of TCR alpha and TCR beta, and these carried sample barcodes and UMIs. TCRdb re-called the 5' RACE reads with MiXCR, one entry per CDR3 protein. The repertoire consists of about 200,000 distinct CDR3 sequences, with over 7.5% occurring once and the leading ten covering about 3.8%. CDR1 is DFQATT, CDR2 SNEGSKA, per germline (reference sequence). Trimming stripped 6 bases from V and 2 bases from J, with 10 bases between. The CDR3 has 12 amino acids. Findings of the study overall: Confirmation was lacking for SARS-CoV-2 specificity of second-wave clones that peaked on day 37. Cross-reactive memory apparently joined, as some responding clones appeared in pre-infection memory.

This chain joins TRBV20-1 and TRBJ2-5; D not certain. The sequence derives from a man between 18 and 35 years old who had mild COVID-19 (a few samples of this study predate the infection). Cell type and time point are not known. The specimen was PBMCs or a T cell subset sorted from them (not recorded which). CDR3: CSAPSQQETQYF. CDR3 coding DNA: TGCAGTGCCCCCTCCCAACAAGAGACCCAGTACTTC.